Listed below are T cell receptor beta chains from one sample, sequenced in a study of blood T cell repertoires in COVID-19. Assay: immunoSEQ multiplex PCR; the TCRdb copy retains only in-frame clones and omits some. This table holds about 670,000 clones, around 89% found once. What was sequenced was peripheral blood. These receptors were collected from a woman aged 18-30 years with acute or convalescent COVID-19. The CDR3 runs from the conserved cysteine through the conserved F or W. The D gene is left open where the match is weak. Part of the rows lack a size; the others show once, few, many or a class for expanded clones.

NA,TRBV27,NA,14,TRBJ2-1,CASRPTGSYNEQFF,TGTGCCAGCAGACCGACAGGTTCCTACAATGAGCAGTTCTTC
NA,TRBV2,TRBD1,15,TRBJ1-5,CASRDRGRRNQPQHF,TGTGCCAGTAGGGACAGGGGGCGCCGAAATCAGCCCCAGCATTTT
once,TRBV9,TRBD1,16,TRBJ1-3,CASSPRGGQEGNTIYF,TGTGCCAGCAGCCCACGTGGGGGACAGGAGGGAAACACCATATATTTT
NA,TRBV12-3/TRBV12-4,NA,13,TRBJ1-2,CASSFGTGHGYTF,TGTGCCAGCAGTTTCGGCACAGGGCATGGCTACACCTTC
NA,TRBV7-2,NA,14,TRBJ2-5,CASSLAYRGETQYF,TGTGCCAGCAGCTTAGCTTATAGAGGGGAGACCCAGTACTTC
NA,TRBV19,TRBD1,15,TRBJ1-2,CASSPPQGDYYGYTF,TGTGCCAGTAGCCCCCCCCAGGGGGATTACTATGGCTACACCTTC
NA,TRBV10-3,NA,15,TRBJ1-2,CAISERGRNKRGYTF,TGTGCCATCAGTGAGCGAGGCAGGAATAAGCGGGGCTACACCTTC
NA,TRBV5-1,TRBD1,15,TRBJ2-3,CASSFFGTGSDTQYF,TGCGCCAGCAGCTTTTTCGGGACAGGGTCAGATACGCAGTATTTT
NA,TRBV27,TRBD1,16,TRBJ1-2,CASSLISGQGTHGYTF,TGTGCCAGCAGTTTAATCTCGGGACAGGGGACCCATGGCTACACCTTC
NA,TRBV7-9,NA,15,TRBJ1-2,CASSLAGTINYGYTF,TGTGCCAGCAGCTTAGCCGGAACTATTAACTATGGCTACACCTTC
NA,TRBV29-1,NA,14,TRBJ1-2,CSASKDSNNYGYTF,TGCAGCGCCAGCAAGGACAGTAATAACTATGGCTACACCTTC
NA,TRBV4-1,NA,15,TRBJ1-2,CASSPSPGGNYGYTF,TGCGCCAGCAGCCCGTCCCCGGGGGGTAACTATGGCTACACCTTC
NA,TRBV6-5,TRBD1,13,TRBJ2-7,CASFRDRANEQYF,TGTGCCAGCTTCCGGGACAGGGCCAACGAGCAGTACTTC
NA,TRBV3-1/TRBV3-2,TRBD1,19,TRBJ1-3,CASSQAGGPRLGSGNTIYF,TGTGCCAGCAGCCAAGCAGGGGGCCCCCGATTGGGATCTGGAAACACCATATATTTT
NA,TRBV7-2,NA,17,TRBJ2-3,CASSDPLGGGLWDTQYF,TGTGCCAGCAGCGATCCCCTTGGGGGGGGCCTTTGGGATACGCAGTATTTT
NA,TRBV7-2,NA,16,TRBJ2-1,CASSLGSGGGYNEQFF,TGTGCCAGCAGCTTAGGTTCTGGGGGCGGATACAATGAGCAGTTCTTC
NA,TRBV6-6,TRBD1,17,TRBJ1-4,CASSPTSGQASNEKLFF,TGTGCCAGCAGTCCGACAAGCGGACAGGCATCTAATGAAAAACTGTTTTTT
NA,TRBV4-3,NA,15,TRBJ1-5,CASSQDTRGNQPQHF,TGCGCCAGCAGCCAAGATACCCGGGGAAATCAGCCCCAGCATTTT
NA,TRBV2,TRBD1,16,TRBJ1-5,CASSPGRGQGNQPQHF,TGTGCCAGCAGCCCCGGTAGGGGGCAGGGCAATCAGCCCCAGCATTTT
NA,TRBV6-5,TRBD1,14,TRBJ1-1,CASRDRGPGTEAFF,TGTGCCAGCAGAGACAGGGGGCCGGGCACTGAAGCTTTCTTT
NA,TRBV19,NA,13,TRBJ1-2,CASSRTTGGGYTF,TGTGCCAGTAGTAGAACGACAGGAGGCGGCTACACCTTC
NA,TRBV2,NA,13,TRBJ2-1,CASTPDLGNEQFF,TGTGCCAGCACCCCCGACCTCGGGAATGAGCAGTTCTTC
NA,TRBV5-6,NA,12,TRBJ2-3,CASSLVGGPQYF,TGTGCCAGCAGCTTGGTCGGGGGTCCGCAGTATTTT
NA,TRBV29-1,NA,12,TRBJ2-5,CSATEDQETQYF,TGCAGCGCCACTGAGGACCAAGAGACCCAGTACTTC
NA,TRBV24-1,NA,16,TRBJ2-5,CATSDLKRGGGETQYF,TGTGCCACCAGTGATCTTAAAAGGGGTGGGGGGGAGACCCAGTACTTC
NA,TRBV30,NA,14,TRBJ1-2,CAWSGQSPNYGYTF,TGTGCCTGGAGCGGACAGAGCCCTAACTATGGCTACACCTTC
NA,TRBV6-5,TRBD1,15,TRBJ1-4,CASSYRGLQNEKLFF,TGTGCCAGCAGTTACAGGGGGCTGCAGAATGAAAAACTGTTTTTT